Presented here are 8 T cell receptor beta chains from one specimen sequenced in a study of blood T cell repertoires in COVID-19. Generated by immunoSEQ multiplex PCR, the TCRdb table keeps only in-frame clones and is missing some. The table shows fewer than 150,000 clones, with 77% occurring only once. The sequenced material came from peripheral blood. All receptors come from a man aged 80 or over with acute or convalescent COVID-19.

This chain links TRBV27 with TRBJ2-2; D may be TRBD2 (6 bases). The CDR3 covers 15 residues. Germline loops: CDR1 MNHEY, CDR2 SMNVEV (reference sequence). Trimming shortened V by 5 bases and J by 4 bases, and 14 bases separated the two germline ends. The CDR3 DNA reads TGTGCCAGCAGTATCGGGACTTTATTCACCGGGGAGCTGTTTTTT. Translating gives CASSIGTLFTGELFF.

This chain joins TRBV10-3 and TRBJ2-1, with 12 bases fitting TRBD1. After removal of 5 bases from V and 7 bases from J, the junction contained 30 bases not matched to a gene. The germline CDR1 and CDR2 sequences are ENHRY and SYGVKD. This CDR3 contains 23 residues. This chain's CDR3 is CAISQFTSGTGGSNNRRANEQFF. CDR3 coding DNA: TGTGCCATCAGTCAGTTCACCTCCGGGACAGGGGGCTCCAACAACCGGCGGGCGAATGAGCAGTTCTTC.

CDR3 loop: CTSSQDGDRVEEKLFF. CDR3 nucleotide sequence: TGCACCAGCAGCCAAGATGGGGACAGGGTGGAGGAAAAACTGTTTTTT. V usage is TRBV1 and J usage is TRBJ1-4; the D call TRBD1 from the table was never checked on the DNA. TRBV1 is classified as a pseudogene. The CDR3 extends over 16 amino acids.

This chain connects TRBV27 to TRBJ1-5, with D perhaps matching TRBD1 (6 bases). Trimming removed 8 bases from V and 5 bases from J, with 19 bases in between. The CDR3 runs to 15 residues. Germline loops: CDR1 MNHEY, CDR2 SMNVEV (reference sequence). In DNA form, the CDR3 reads TGTGCCAGCCTTTTTCAGGGGACCTATGATCAGCCCCAGCATTTT. It yields the protein CASLFQGTYDQPQHF.

This clone has just a few counts. The J gene is TRBJ2-7, the V gene TRBV5-6, with a weak D call TRBD1 (7 bases). V was shortened by 6 bases and J by 3 bases, with 22 bases between the two germline ends. The CDR3 contains 16 residues. Germline V gene lookup returns CDR1 SGHDT and CDR2 YYEEEE. This CDR3 reads CASTPTGWGRNYEQYF. The CDR3 region has the DNA TGTGCCAGCACCCCGACAGGGTGGGGGAGGAACTACGAGCAGTACTTC.

The rearrangement uses TRBV10-3 and TRBJ1-2, with TRBD1 identical over 10 bases. Germline CDR1 and CDR2: ENHRY and SYGVKD. V lost 6 bases to trimming and J lost 3 bases; unmatched junction nucleotides: 4. This CDR3 region has 14 residues. CDR3 nucleotide sequence: TGTGCCATCAGAAAGACAGGGGGCGACTATGGCTACACCTTC. Translating gives CAIRKTGGDYGYTF.

The V call is TRBV7-2, the J call TRBJ2-1; 7 bases map to TRBD1. The germline CDR1 and CDR2 sequences are SGHTA and FQGNSA. Trimming at V came to 5 bases and at J to 9 bases, leaving 13 bases not matched to a gene. The CDR3 has 15 amino acids. As DNA, the CDR3 is TGTGCCAGCAGCCCTTGGTCCTCTTCAGGGGGTGAGCAGTTCTTC. This sequence encodes CASSPWSSSGGEQFF.

The V and J genes are TRBV6-2 or TRBV6-3 and TRBJ1-6; D is perhaps TRBD1 (5 bases). The CDR3 extends over 15 amino acids. Germline V gives CDR1 MNHEY, CDR2 SVGEGT. The germline V and J ends were trimmed by 0 bases and 3 bases, with 6 bases remaining between them. CDR3 in DNA: TGTGCCAGCAGTTACTCGACAGTCTATAATTCACCCCTCCACTTT. It translates to CASSYSTVYNSPLHF.